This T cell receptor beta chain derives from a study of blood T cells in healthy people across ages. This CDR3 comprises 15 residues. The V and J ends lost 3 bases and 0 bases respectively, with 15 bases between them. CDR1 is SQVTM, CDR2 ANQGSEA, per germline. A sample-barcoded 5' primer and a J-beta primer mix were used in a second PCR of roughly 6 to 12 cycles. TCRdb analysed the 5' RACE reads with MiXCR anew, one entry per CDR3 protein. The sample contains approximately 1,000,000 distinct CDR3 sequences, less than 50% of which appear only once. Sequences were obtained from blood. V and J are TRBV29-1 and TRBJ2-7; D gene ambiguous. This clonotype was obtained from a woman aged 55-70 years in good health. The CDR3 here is CSVEVLGPSSYEQYF. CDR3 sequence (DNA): TGCAGCGTTGAGGTCTTGGGCCCAAGCTCCTACGAGCAGTACTTC.